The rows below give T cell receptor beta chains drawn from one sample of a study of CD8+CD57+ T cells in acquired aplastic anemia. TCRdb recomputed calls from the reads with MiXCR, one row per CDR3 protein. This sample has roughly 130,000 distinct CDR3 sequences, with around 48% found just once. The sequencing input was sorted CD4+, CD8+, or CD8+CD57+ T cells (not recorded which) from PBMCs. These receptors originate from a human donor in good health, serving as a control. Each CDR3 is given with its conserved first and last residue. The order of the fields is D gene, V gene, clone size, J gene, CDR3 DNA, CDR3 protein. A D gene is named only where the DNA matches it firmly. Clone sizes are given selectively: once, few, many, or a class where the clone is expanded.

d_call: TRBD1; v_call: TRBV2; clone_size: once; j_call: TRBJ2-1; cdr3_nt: TGTGCCAGCAGCATCCCGGGACAGGGAGCCAATGAGCAGTTCTTC; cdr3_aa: CASSIPGQGANEQFF
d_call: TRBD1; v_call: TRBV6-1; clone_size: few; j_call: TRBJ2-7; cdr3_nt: TGTGCCAGCATTCTAGGGGAGACAGGGTCCGCCGAGCAGTACTTC; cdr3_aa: CASILGETGSAEQYF
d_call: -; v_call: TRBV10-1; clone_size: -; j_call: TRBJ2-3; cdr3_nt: TGCGCCAGCTGGGGCGGGCTCACAGATACGCAGTATTTT; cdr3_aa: CASWGGLTDTQYF
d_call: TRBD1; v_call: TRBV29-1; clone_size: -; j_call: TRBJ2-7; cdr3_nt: TGCAGCGTTCGGACAGGGGACTACGAGCAGTACTTC; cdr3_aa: CSVRTGDYEQYF
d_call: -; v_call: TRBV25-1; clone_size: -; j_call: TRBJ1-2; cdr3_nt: TGTGCCAGCTCCCGGACGAGTGTCGACGGGATCTATGGCTACACCTTC; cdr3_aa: CASSRTSVDGIYGYTF
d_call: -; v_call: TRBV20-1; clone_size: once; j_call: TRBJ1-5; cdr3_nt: TGCAGTGCCAGTGTTACGGGCAATCAGCCCCAGCATTTT; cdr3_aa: CSASVTGNQPQHF
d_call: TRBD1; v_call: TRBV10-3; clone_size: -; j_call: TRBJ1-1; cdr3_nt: TGTGCCAGCAGTTACGGGACAGGGGGAAACACTGAAGCTTTCTTT; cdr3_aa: CASSYGTGGNTEAFF
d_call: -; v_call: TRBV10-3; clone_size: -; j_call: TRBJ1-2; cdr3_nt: TGTGCCATCAGTGAGGAGACAGCTGGCTACACCTTC; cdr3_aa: CAISEETAGYTF
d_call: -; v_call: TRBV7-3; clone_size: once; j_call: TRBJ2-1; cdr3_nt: TGTGCCAGCAGCTACGGCACCGCGAGGAACAATGAGCAGTTCTTC; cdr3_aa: CASSYGTARNNEQFF
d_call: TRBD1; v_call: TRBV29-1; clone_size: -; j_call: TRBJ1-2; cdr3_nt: TGCAGCGTCACGACAGGGATGGGGACCTATGGCTACACCTTC; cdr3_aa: CSVTTGMGTYGYTF
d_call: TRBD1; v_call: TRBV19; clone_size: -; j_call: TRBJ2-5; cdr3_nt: TGTGCCAAAGGGCAGGGGGCGGGGGAGACCCAGTACTTC; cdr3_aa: CAKGQGAGETQYF
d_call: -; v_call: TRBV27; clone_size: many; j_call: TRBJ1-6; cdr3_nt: TGTGCCAGCAGTAAAGACACCTATTATAATTCACCCCTCCACTTT; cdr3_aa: CASSKDTYYNSPLHF
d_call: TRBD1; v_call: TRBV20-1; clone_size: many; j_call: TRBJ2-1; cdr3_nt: TGCAGTGCTCTTAGGACAGGGGTCAATGAGCAGTTCTTC; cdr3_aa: CSALRTGVNEQFF
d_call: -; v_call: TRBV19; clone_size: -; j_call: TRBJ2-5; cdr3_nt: TGTGCCAGTAGTATCATTCGGGGGGCTGAGGAGACCCAGTACTTC; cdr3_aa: CASSIIRGAEETQYF
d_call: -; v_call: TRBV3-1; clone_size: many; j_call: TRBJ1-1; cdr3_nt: TGTGCCAGCAGCCACCTTCGGGGTGGGACGAACACTGAAGCTTTCTTT; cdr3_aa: CASSHLRGGTNTEAFF
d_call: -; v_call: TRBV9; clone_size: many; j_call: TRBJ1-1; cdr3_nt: TGTGCCAGCAGCCAGACAGAGCTAAGGCTGGGTACTGAAGCTTTCTTT; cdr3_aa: CASSQTELRLGTEAFF
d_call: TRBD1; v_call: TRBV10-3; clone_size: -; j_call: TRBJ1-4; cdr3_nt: TGTGCCATCAGTGACCCGGGGCAGGGGGGTGAAAAACCGTTTTTT; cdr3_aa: CAISDPGQGGEKPFF